This T cell receptor beta chain was recovered during a study of blood T cell repertoires in COVID-19. Across the whole study: Samples of COVID-19 (acute and convalescent) were obtained from the United States, Italy and Spain. PBMCs, B-cell-depleted T cells, or T cells were the source of the cDNA or gDNA that made up the material.

Germline V gene sequence: CDR1 SGHVS, CDR2 FQNEAQ. V was clipped by 4 bases and J by 6 bases; unmatched bases: 13. The CDR3 is 16 residues long. As processed by the authors: Estimated nucleated cell counts came from reference gene primer amplification. Generated by immunoSEQ multiplex PCR, the TCRdb table keeps only in-frame clones and is missing some. The V and J calls and clone size are taken from that table; D and trimming were inferred from the DNA. Among 200,000 to 300,000 clones listed, around 83% were seen once. The chain recombines TRBV7-8 with TRBJ2-7, with 9 bases matching TRBD2. Sequencing was performed on peripheral blood. This receptor was identified in a man between 40 and 49 years old who had recovered from COVID-19. Here the CDR3 DNA reads TGTGCCAGCAGCTGGTCGGCCGCGGGAGGGCCGGGCGAGCAGTACTTC. It encodes CASSWSAAGGPGEQYF.